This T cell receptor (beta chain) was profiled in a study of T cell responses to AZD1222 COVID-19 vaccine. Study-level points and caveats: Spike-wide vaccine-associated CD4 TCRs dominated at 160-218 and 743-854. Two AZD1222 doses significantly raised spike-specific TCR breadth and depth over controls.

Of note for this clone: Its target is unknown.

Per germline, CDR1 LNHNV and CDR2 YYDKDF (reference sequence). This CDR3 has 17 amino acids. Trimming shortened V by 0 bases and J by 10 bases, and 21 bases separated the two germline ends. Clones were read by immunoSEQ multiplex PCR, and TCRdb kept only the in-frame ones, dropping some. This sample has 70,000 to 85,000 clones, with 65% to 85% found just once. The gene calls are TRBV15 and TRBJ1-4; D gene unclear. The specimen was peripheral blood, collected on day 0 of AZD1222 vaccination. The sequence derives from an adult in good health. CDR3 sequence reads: CATSRDQKGPPEGKLFF. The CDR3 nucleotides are TGTGCCACCAGCAGAGATCAGAAGGGCCCGCCCGAAGGAAAACTGTTTTTT.